A selection of T cell receptor beta chains follows, all from one sample in a study of T cells in Graves' hyperthyroidism and ophthalmopathy. TCRdb analysed the multiplex PCR reads with MiXCR anew, one entry per CDR3 protein. The data show 250,000 to 300,000 distinct CDR3 sequences, with roughly an eighth seen just once and roughly 8.2% held by the top ten. Sequencing was done on a sample of blood. These receptors came from a woman aged 40-49 years with Graves' hyperthyroidism. Each CDR3 is given with its conserved first and last residue. The order of the fields is V gene, D gene, clone size, J gene, CDR3 protein, CDR3 DNA. D genes are given only for firm matches. A clone size is listed for some rows: how often the clone was seen (once, few, many), or a class if it is expanded.

TRBV25-1,TRBD1,few,TRBJ2-1,CASSHPGTGENEQFF,TGTGCCAGCAGTCACCCGGGGACAGGGGAGAATGAGCAGTTCTTC
TRBV12-3/TRBV12-4,NA,NA,TRBJ2-3,CASSRSVGAGDTQYF,TGTGCCAGCAGTCGTTCGGTGGGTGCCGGAGATACGCAGTATTTT
TRBV4-2,TRBD1,many,TRBJ1-2,CASSQDPLTGGGYTF,TGTGCCAGCAGCCAAGACCCTTTAACAGGGGGTGGCTACACCTTC
TRBV2,TRBD1,many,TRBJ1-4,CASGDRAFNEKLFF,TGTGCCAGCGGTGACAGGGCATTTAATGAAAAACTGTTTTTT
TRBV27,TRBD1,many,TRBJ1-2,CASSQTTGVGYGYTF,TGTGCCAGCAGTCAAACGACAGGGGTAGGCTATGGCTACACCTTC
TRBV7-2,TRBD2,NA,TRBJ2-3,CASSFPRAGVGTDTQYF,TGTGCCAGCAGCTTCCCCCGAGCGGGAGTGGGCACAGATACGCAGTATTTT
TRBV2,NA,few,TRBJ1-3,CASRGTFGNTIYF,TGTGCCAGCAGGGGGACATTTGGAAACACCATATATTTT
TRBV2,TRBD1,many,TRBJ1-1,CASSGQGADRTEAFF,TGTGCCAGCAGTGGACAGGGGGCGGATAGGACTGAAGCTTTCTTT
TRBV7-2,NA,many,TRBJ2-7,CASSLPWRVDEQYF,TGTGCCAGCAGCTTACCTTGGAGGGTCGACGAGCAGTACTTC
TRBV2,TRBD1,many,TRBJ1-5,CASSPGQGNQPQHF,TGTGCCAGCAGTCCGGGACAGGGCAATCAGCCCCAGCATTTT
TRBV6-1,TRBD2,NA,TRBJ2-3,CASSVPAGSTDTQYF,TGTGCCAGCAGTGTTCCAGCGGGAAGCACAGATACGCAGTATTTT
TRBV7-3,NA,NA,TRBJ2-2,CASSSPFVKNNTGELFF,TGTGCCAGCAGCTCTCCATTTGTTAAGAATAACACCGGGGAGCTGTTTTTT
TRBV25-1,NA,many,TRBJ2-3,CASSYSGADTQYF,TGTGCCAGCAGTTATTCAGGGGCAGATACGCAGTATTTT
TRBV5-8,TRBD2,NA,TRBJ2-1,CASSPYEREYDEQFF,TGTGCCAGCAGCCCCTACGAGCGGGAGTATGATGAGCAGTTCTTC
TRBV19,TRBD1,NA,TRBJ2-7,CASGQGMGQYF,TGTGCCAGTGGACAGGGGATGGGGCAGTACTTC
TRBV9,NA,NA,TRBJ2-1,CASSVAGALNEQFF,TGTGCCAGCAGCGTAGCGGGAGCCCTTAATGAGCAGTTCTTC
TRBV7-6,TRBD2,few,TRBJ2-3,CASSLEVSGRAWTDTQYF,TGTGCCAGCAGCTTAGAGGTTAGCGGGAGGGCCTGGACAGATACGCAGTATTTT
TRBV9,NA,few,TRBJ2-2,CASSVGTGKTGELFF,TGTGCCAGCAGCGTCGGGACGGGAAAAACCGGGGAGCTGTTTTTT
TRBV6-1,NA,many,TRBJ1-4,CASSYNRQTDNEKLFF,TGTGCCAGCAGTTATAATAGACAGACCGATAATGAAAAACTGTTTTTT
TRBV7-3,NA,few,TRBJ2-1,CASSFYPGGEQFF,TGTGCCAGCAGCTTCTATCCTGGGGGTGAGCAGTTCTTC
TRBV2,NA,many,TRBJ1-1,CASIGNSNTEAFF,TGTGCCAGCATTGGGAACTCTAACACTGAAGCTTTCTTT
TRBV29-1,TRBD2,many,TRBJ2-3,CSVTGLGTDTQYF,TGCAGCGTCACGGGACTAGGCACAGATACGCAGTATTTT
TRBV28,NA,NA,TRBJ1-2,CASAIEDNYGYTF,TGTGCCAGCGCTATCGAGGACAACTATGGCTACACCTTC